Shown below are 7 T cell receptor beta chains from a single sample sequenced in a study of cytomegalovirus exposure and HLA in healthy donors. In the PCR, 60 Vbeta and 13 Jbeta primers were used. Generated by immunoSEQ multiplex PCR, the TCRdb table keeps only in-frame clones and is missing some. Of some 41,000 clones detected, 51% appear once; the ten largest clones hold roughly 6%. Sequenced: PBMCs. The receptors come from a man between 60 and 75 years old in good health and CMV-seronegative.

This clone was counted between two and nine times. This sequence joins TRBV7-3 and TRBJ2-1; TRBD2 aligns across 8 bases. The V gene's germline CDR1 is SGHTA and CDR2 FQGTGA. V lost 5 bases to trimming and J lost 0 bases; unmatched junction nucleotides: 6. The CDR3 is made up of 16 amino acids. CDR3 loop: CASSQPGGLSYNEQFF. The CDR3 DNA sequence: TGTGCCAGCAGCCAGCCGGGGGGGCTCTCCTACAATGAGCAGTTCTTC.

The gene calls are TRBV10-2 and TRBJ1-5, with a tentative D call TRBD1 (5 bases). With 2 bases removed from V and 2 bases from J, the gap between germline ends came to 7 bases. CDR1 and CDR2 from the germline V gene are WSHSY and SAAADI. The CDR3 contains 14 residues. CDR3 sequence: CASSEGGGNQPQHF. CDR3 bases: TGCGCCAGCAGTGAGGGGGGGGGCAATCAGCCCCAGCATTTT.

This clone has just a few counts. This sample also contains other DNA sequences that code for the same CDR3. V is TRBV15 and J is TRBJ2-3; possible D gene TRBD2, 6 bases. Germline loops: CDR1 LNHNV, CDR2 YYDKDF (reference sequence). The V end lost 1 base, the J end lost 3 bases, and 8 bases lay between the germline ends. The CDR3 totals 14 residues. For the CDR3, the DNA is TGTGCCACCAGCAGAGCGGGAGTGACAGATACGCAGTATTTT. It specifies CATSRAGVTDTQYF.

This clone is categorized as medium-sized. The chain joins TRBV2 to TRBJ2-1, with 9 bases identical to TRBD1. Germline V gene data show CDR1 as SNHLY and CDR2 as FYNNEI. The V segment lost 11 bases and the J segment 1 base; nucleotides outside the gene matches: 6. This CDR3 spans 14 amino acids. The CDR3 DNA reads TGTGCCTTCCAACAGGGGGCTTCCTACAATGAGCAGTTCTTC. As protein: CAFQQGASYNEQFF.

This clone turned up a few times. The CDR3 protein is CASSSPGLAATNNEQFF. CDR3 coding DNA: TGTGCCAGCAGTTCTCCGGGACTAGCGGCAACAAACAATGAGCAGTTCTTC. The V gene is TRBV28, the J gene TRBJ2-1; 11 bases line up with TRBD2. The CDR3 has 17 amino acids. V was pared by 4 bases and J by 5 bases, with 10 bases of the junction left unmatched. CDR1 and CDR2 (germline): MDHEN, SYDVKM. The full variable domain, its missing parts supplied by reference TRBV28 and TRBJ2-1, is DVKVTQSSRYLVKRTGEKVFLECVQDMDHENMFWYRQDPGLGLRLIYFSYDVKMKEKGDIPEGYSVSREKKERFSLILESASTNQTSMYLCASSSPGLAATNNEQFFGPGTRLTVL.

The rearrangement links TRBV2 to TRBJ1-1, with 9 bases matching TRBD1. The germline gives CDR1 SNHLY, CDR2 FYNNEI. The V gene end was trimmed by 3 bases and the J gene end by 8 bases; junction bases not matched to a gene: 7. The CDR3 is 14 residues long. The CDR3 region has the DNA TGTGCCAGCAGTGAGGAGGGTGACAGGGGGGAAGCTTTCTTT. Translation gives CASSEEGDRGEAFF.

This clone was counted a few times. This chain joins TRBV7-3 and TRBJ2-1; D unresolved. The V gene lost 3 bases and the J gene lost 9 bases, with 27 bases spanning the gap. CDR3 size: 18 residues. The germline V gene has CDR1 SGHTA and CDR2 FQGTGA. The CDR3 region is CASSFRQRLGTSPPEQFF. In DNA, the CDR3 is TGTGCCAGCAGCTTTAGGCAGCGCCTTGGTACCAGTCCTCCTGAGCAGTTCTTC.